The rows below give T cell receptor beta chains drawn from one sample of a study of response to subunit inactivated influenza vaccine. MiXCR, run by TCRdb on the RT-PCR reads, gives a single entry per CDR3 protein. The data hold around 710,000 distinct CDR3 sequences, with approximately 15% observed a single time. This sample comprised PBMCs from blood, obtained around 15 days before vaccination. The source of these receptors is a man in his fifties who received an inactivated influenza vaccine. The CDR3 runs from the conserved cysteine through the conserved F or W. A D gene is named only where the DNA matches it firmly. Where a row states a size, it is once, few, many or the class of an expanded clone; other rows omit it.

>TRBV24-1|TRBJ2-3|TRBD2|few
CATSDPLAGASSTDTQYF
TGTGCCACCAGTGATCCCCTAGCGGGAGCTTCTAGCACAGATACGCAGTATTTT
>TRBV7-9|TRBJ2-1|TRBD1|many
CASSLPGQGRMFF
TGTGCCAGCAGCCTACCGGGACAGGGGCGAATGTTCTTC
>TRBV2|TRBJ1-5|.|.
CASSGNSGGNQPQHF
TGTGCCAGCAGCGGAAACTCAGGGGGCAATCAGCCCCAGCATTTT
>TRBV12-3/TRBV12-4|TRBJ2-4|.|few
CASSESDSYIAKNIQYF
TGTGCCAGCAGCGAATCGGACAGCTATATAGCCAAAAACATTCAGTACTTC
>TRBV7-9|TRBJ2-1|TRBD2|.
CASSAPGGSSYNEQFF
TGTGCCAGCAGCGCCCCGGGAGGAAGCTCCTACAATGAGCAGTTCTTC
>TRBV15|TRBJ2-5|.|.
CATSSRTGILTGETQYF
TGTGCCACCAGCAGCCGAACCGGGATTTTGACGGGAGAGACCCAGTACTTC
>TRBV7-9|TRBJ2-1|.|.
CASSFEGGEQFF
TGTGCCAGCAGCTTCGAGGGGGGTGAGCAGTTCTTC
>TRBV4-3|TRBJ2-1|TRBD1|few
CASSRQIMGQEAGEQFF
TGCGCCAGCAGTCGACAAATTATGGGACAGGAGGCGGGTGAGCAGTTCTTC
>TRBV14|TRBJ1-2|TRBD1|many
CASSQVEGTGSGYTF
TGTGCCAGCAGCCAAGTGGAGGGGACAGGGTCCGGCTACACCTTC
>TRBV9|TRBJ2-1|TRBD2|.
CASSPQLAGGQGEQFF
TGTGCCAGCAGCCCCCAACTAGCGGGGGGGCAGGGTGAGCAGTTCTTC
>TRBV6-2/TRBV6-3|TRBJ2-1|TRBD1|few
CASSYADRVGNEQFF
TGTGCCAGCAGTTACGCGGACAGGGTGGGGAATGAGCAGTTCTTC
>TRBV28|TRBJ1-4|.|few
CASSSRSKLFF
TGTGCCAGCAGTTCTCGCTCAAAACTGTTTTTT
>TRBV7-9|TRBJ2-1|TRBD2|.
CASSKGGGRSYEQFF
TGTGCCAGCAGCAAGGGCGGGGGGCGGTCGTATGAGCAGTTCTTC
>TRBV6-1|TRBJ2-5|TRBD2|many
CASRNSGGDKTQYF
TGTGCCAGCAGGAATAGCGGGGGGGATAAGACCCAGTACTTC
>TRBV6-5|TRBJ2-1|.|.
CASSYSKTAPSSYNEQFF
TGTGCCAGCAGTTACTCGAAGACAGCACCGAGCTCCTACAATGAGCAGTTCTTC
>TRBV7-9|TRBJ2-2|.|.
CASSSGGIGRELFF
TGTGCCAGCAGCTCAGGGGGGATCGGCCGGGAGCTGTTTTTT
>TRBV10-1|TRBJ2-3|.|.
CASSDGGRTDTQYF
TGCGCCAGCAGTGATGGGGGACGCACAGATACGCAGTATTTT
>TRBV20-1|TRBJ1-5|.|few
CSARDLLGPQHF
TGCAGTGCTAGAGACTTGTTGGGGCCCCAGCATTTT
>TRBV10-1|TRBJ2-3|.|.
CASSVRSGSTDTQYF
TGCGCCAGCAGTGTACGATCTGGGAGCACAGATACGCAGTATTTT
>TRBV18|TRBJ2-7|TRBD1|.
CASSATGQGYEQYF
TGTGCCAGCTCAGCTACGGGACAGGGCTACGAGCAGTACTTC
>TRBV3-1|TRBJ1-1|TRBD1|.
CASSPNFGQGGTEAFF
TGTGCCAGCAGCCCTAATTTCGGACAGGGTGGCACTGAAGCTTTCTTT
>TRBV15|TRBJ2-7|.|many
CATSRDSGRSYEQYF
TGTGCCACCAGCAGAGATTCGGGTCGTTCCTACGAGCAGTACTTC